One sample yielded the 8 T cell receptor beta chains listed below, sequenced in a study of persistence of HIV-infected CD4 T cells. Sequencing used immunoSEQ version 4 in survey mode. Clones were sequenced by immunoSEQ multiplex PCR, and TCRdb holds only the in-frame ones, with some missing. The sample yields around 35,000 clones, approximately 90% seen once. Nonspecific anti-CD3/anti-CD28 bead stimulation represents the broad CD4+ T cell repertoire. Responding CD4+ T cells were sorted by upregulation of both CD40 ligand and CD69. The antigens for these receptors are not known. The sequences come from CD4+ T cells sorted from PBMCs after approximately 19-hour stimulation, collected from a patient who received antiretroviral therapy. The source is an adult man with HIV who was CMV-seropositive.

This chain uses TRBV20-1 with TRBJ1-2; D is uncertain. The CDR3 loop spans 13 amino acids. Germline lookup yields CDR1 DFQATT and CDR2 SNEGSKA (reference sequence). V was clipped by 3 bases and J by 1 base, with 9 bases between them. The CDR3 DNA follows: TGCAGTGCTAGTATACGTCTTAACTATGGCTACACCTTC. It codes for CSASIRLNYGYTF.

V usage is TRBV15 and J usage is TRBJ2-1; no reliable D call. The CDR3 has 11 amino acids. Trimming took off 2 bases at V and 10 bases at J, with 6 bases between the two ends. Germline CDR1 and CDR2: LNHNV and YYDKDF (reference sequence). In nucleotides, the CDR3 is TGTGCCACCAGCAGACTGGGGGAGCAGTTCTTC. Protein sequence: CATSRLGEQFF.

J is TRBJ2-6 and V is TRBV15; D possibly matches TRBD1 or TRBD2 (5 bases each). CDR1 is LNHNV, CDR2 YYDKDF, per germline (reference sequence). The CDR3 runs to 15 residues. Trimming left V 1 base short and J 4 bases short, with 8 bases between. The DNA of the CDR3 is TGTGCCACCAGCAGAGGGGGGACGGGGGCCAACGTCCTGACTTTC. Translating it yields CATSRGGTGANVLTF.

The V and J genes are TRBV7-8 and TRBJ1-6, with D tentatively TRBD1 (5 bases). This CDR3 is built from 13 residues. V was pared by 7 bases and J by 6 bases, with 10 bases between. Germline V gene lookup returns CDR1 SGHVS and CDR2 FQNEAQ. The CDR3 region is CASKQVVNSPLHF. In DNA form, the CDR3 reads TGTGCCAGCAAACAGGTGGTTAATTCACCCCTCCACTTT.

V and J are TRBV6-6 and TRBJ1-6, with 7 positions matching TRBD1. Germline values: CDR1 MNHNY, CDR2 SVGAGI (reference sequence). The CDR3 covers 15 residues. V shed 5 bases, J shed 5 bases, and the junction held 6 bases outside the gene matches. The CDR3 here is CASSNNRGNNSPLHF. In DNA form, the CDR3 reads TGTGCCAGCAGTAACAACAGGGGAAATAATTCACCCCTCCACTTT.

J is TRBJ1-2 and V is TRBV18, with D hard to call. Per germline, CDR1 KGHSH and CDR2 LQKENI. The V and J ends lost 2 bases and 3 bases respectively, with 7 bases between them. CDR3 length: 13 residues. DNA of the CDR3: TGTGCCAGCTCACCAAACGGCGACTATGGCTACACCTTC. Translation: CASSPNGDYGYTF.

The chain links TRBV19 to TRBJ1-2; D is perhaps TRBD1 (5 bases). V lost 5 bases and J 1 base, leaving 14 bases between the germline ends. The CDR3 is 15 amino acids. The germline gives CDR1 LNHDA, CDR2 SQIVND (reference sequence). CDR3 region: CASSRGDGLNYGYTF. The CDR3 region has the DNA TGTGCCAGTAGTCGAGGGGACGGCCTTAACTATGGCTACACCTTC.

The CDR3 is CSASKAETLNTEAFF. The CDR3 DNA reads TGCAGTGCTAGTAAGGCAGAGACCTTGAACACTGAAGCTTTCTTT. V usage is TRBV20-1 and J usage is TRBJ1-1; no firm D call. V was trimmed by 3 bases and J by 0 bases, leaving 14 bases between them. Per the germline V gene, CDR1 is DFQATT and CDR2 is SNEGSKA (reference sequence). There are 15 residues in the CDR3.